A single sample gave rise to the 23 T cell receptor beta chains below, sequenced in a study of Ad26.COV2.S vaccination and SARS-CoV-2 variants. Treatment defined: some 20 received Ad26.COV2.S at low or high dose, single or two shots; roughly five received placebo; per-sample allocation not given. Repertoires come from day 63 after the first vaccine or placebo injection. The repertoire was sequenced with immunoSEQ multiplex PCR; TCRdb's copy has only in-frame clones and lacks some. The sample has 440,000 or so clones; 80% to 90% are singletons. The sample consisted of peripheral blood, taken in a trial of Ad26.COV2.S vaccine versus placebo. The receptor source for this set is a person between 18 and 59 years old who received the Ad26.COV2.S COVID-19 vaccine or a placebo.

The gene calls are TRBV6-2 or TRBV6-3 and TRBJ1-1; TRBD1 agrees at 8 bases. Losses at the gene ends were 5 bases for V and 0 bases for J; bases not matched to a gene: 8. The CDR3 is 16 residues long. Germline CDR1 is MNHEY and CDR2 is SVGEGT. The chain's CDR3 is CASSRDRNRMNTEAFF. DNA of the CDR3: TGTGCCAGCAGTCGGGACAGGAACCGAATGAACACTGAAGCTTTCTTT.

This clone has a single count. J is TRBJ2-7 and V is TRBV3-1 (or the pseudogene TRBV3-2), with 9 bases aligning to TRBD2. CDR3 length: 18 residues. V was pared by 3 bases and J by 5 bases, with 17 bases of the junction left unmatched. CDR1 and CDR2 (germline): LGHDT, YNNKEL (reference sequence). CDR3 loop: CASSHLKMPAGGLHEQYF. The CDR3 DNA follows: TGTGCCAGCAGCCACCTCAAAATGCCAGCGGGAGGCCTCCACGAGCAGTACTTC.

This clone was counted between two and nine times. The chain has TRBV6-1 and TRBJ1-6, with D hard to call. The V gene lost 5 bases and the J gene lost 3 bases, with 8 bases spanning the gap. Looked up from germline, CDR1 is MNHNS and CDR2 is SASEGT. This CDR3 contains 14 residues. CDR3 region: CASSPMHYNSPLHF. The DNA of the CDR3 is TGTGCCAGCAGTCCGATGCACTATAATTCACCCCTCCACTTT.

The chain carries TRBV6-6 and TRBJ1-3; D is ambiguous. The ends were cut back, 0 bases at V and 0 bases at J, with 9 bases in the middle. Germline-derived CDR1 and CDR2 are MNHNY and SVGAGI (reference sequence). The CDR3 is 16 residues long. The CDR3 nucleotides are TGTGCCAGCAGTTACTCGATAACCAACTCTGGAAACACCATATATTTT. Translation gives CASSYSITNSGNTIYF.

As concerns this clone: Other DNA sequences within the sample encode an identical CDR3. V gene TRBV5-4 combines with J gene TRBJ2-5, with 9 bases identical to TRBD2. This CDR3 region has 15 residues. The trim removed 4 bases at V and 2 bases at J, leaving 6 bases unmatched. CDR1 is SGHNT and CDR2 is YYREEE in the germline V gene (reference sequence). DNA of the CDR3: TGTGCCAGCAGCCAAAGACTAGCGGCACAAGAGACCCAGTACTTC. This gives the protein CASSQRLAAQETQYF.

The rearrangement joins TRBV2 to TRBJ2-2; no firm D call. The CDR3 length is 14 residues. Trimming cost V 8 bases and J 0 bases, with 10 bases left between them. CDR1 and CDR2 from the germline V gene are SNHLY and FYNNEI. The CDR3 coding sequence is TGTGCCAGCGCTCAGTACGCGAACACCGGGGAGCTGTTTTTT. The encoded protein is CASAQYANTGELFF.

The DNA for the CDR3 is TGTGCCAGCAGTTATGTGGCGGAAAATCAGCCCCAGCATTTT. Residues: CASSYVAENQPQHF. This chain connects TRBV6-2 or TRBV6-3 to TRBJ1-5; D not resolved. Trimming shortened V by 3 bases and J by 4 bases, and 10 bases separated the two germline ends. The CDR3 runs to 14 residues. In germline, CDR1 is MNHEY, CDR2 SVGEGT.

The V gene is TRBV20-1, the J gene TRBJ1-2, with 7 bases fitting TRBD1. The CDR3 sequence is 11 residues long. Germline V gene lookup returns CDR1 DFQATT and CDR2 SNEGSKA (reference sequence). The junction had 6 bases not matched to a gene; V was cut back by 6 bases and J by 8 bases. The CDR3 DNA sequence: TGCAGTGCGACAGGGACTTTCGGCTACACCTTC. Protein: CSATGTFGYTF.

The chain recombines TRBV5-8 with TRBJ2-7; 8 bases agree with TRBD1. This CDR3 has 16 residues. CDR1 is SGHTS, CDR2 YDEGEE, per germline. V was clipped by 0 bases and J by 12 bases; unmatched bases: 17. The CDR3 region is CASSLAIGQGALKPYF. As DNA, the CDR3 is TGTGCCAGCAGCTTGGCCATCGGGCAGGGGGCCCTAAAACCGTACTTC. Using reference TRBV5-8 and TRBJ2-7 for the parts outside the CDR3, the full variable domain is EAGVTQSPTHLIKTRGQQATLRCSPISGHTSVYWYQQALGLGLQFLLWYDEGEERNRGNFPPRFSGRQFPNYSSELNVNALELEDSALYLCASSLAIGQGALKPYFGPGTRLTVT.

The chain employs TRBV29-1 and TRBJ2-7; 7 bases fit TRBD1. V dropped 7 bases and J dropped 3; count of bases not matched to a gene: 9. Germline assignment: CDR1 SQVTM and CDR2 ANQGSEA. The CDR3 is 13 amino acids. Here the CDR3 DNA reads TGCAGCGCACTCTCTAACAGGGGCTACGAGCAGTACTTC. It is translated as CSALSNRGYEQYF.

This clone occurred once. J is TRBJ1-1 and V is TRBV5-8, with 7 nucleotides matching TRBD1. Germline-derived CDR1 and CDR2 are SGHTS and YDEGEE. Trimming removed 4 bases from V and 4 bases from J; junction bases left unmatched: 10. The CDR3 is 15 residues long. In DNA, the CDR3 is TGTGCCAGCAGCGTCTCCTTTCAGGGGGGCACTGAAGCTTTCTTT. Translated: CASSVSFQGGTEAFF.

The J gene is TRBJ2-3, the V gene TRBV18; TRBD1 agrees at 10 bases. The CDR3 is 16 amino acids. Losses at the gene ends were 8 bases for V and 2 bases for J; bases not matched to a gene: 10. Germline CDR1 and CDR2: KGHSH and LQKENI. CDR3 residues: CASQPQGQGLTDTQYF. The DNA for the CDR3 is TGTGCCAGCCAGCCCCAGGGACAGGGGCTCACAGATACGCAGTATTTT.

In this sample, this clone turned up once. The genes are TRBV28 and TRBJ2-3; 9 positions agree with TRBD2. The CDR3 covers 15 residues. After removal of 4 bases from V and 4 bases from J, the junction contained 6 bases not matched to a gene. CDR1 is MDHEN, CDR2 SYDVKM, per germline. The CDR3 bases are TGTGCCAGCAGTTCACCGGGACTAGCTGCAGATACGCAGTATTTT. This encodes CASSSPGLAADTQYF.

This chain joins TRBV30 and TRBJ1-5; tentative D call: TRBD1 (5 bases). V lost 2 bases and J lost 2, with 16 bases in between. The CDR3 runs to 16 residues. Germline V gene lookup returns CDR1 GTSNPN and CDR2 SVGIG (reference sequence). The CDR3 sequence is CAWSYPQGYGNQPQHF. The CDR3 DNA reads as TGTGCCTGGAGTTACCCCCAGGGATATGGCAATCAGCCCCAGCATTTT. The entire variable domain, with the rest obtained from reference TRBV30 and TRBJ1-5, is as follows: SQTIHQWPATLVQPVGSPLSLECTVEGTSNPNLYWYRQAAGRGLQLLFYSVGIGQISSEVPQNLSASRPQDRQFILSSKKLLLSDSGFYLCAWSYPQGYGNQPQHFGDGTRLSIL.

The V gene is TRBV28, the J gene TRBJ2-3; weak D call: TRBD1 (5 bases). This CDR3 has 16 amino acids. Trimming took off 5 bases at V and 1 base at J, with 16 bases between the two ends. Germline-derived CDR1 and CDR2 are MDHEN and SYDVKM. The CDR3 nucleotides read TGTGCCAGCAGTACTACAGGAGTATATGGCACAGATACGCAGTATTTT. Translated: CASSTTGVYGTDTQYF. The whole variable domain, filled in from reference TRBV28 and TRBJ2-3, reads DVKVTQSSRYLVKRTGEKVFLECVQDMDHENMFWYRQDPGLGLRLIYFSYDVKMKEKGDIPEGYSVSREKKERFSLILESASTNQTSMYLCASSTTGVYGTDTQYFGPGTRLTVL.

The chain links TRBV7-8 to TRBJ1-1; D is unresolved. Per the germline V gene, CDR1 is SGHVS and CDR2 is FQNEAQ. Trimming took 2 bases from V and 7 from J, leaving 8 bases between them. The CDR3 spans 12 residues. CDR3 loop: CASSLFPDEAFF. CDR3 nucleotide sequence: TGTGCCAGCAGCTTATTTCCGGATGAAGCTTTCTTT.

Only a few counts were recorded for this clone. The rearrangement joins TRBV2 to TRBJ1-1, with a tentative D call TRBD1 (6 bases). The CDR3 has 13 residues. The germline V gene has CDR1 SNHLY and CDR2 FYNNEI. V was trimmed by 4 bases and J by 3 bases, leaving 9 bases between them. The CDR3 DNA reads TGTGCCAGCAGTGCCCCAGGGGACACTGAAGCTTTCTTT. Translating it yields CASSAPGDTEAFF. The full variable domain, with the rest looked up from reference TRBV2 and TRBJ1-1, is EPEVTQTPSHQVTQMGQEVILRCVPISNHLYFYWYRQILGQKVEFLVSFYNNEISEKSEIFDDQFSVERPDGSNFTLKIRSTKLEDSAMYFCASSAPGDTEAFFGQGTRLTVV.

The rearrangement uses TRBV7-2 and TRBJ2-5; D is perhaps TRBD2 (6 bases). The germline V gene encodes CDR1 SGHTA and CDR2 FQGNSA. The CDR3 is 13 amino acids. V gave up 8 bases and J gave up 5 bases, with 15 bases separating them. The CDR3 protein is CASEKGAGETQYF. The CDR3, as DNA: TGTGCCAGCGAGAAAGGGGCGGGGGAGACCCAGTACTTC.

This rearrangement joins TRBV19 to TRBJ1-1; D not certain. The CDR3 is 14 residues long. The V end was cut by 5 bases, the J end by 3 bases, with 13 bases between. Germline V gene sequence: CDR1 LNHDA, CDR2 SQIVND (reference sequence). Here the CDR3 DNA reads TGTGCCAGTAGTTTCCGGGGTGGGTACACTGAAGCTTTCTTT. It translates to CASSFRGGYTEAFF.

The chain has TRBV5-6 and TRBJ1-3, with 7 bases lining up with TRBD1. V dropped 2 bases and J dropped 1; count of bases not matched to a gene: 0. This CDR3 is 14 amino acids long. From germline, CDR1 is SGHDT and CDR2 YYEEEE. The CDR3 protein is CASSLQGSGNTIYF. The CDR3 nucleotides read TGTGCCAGCAGCTTACAGGGGTCTGGAAACACCATATATTTT.

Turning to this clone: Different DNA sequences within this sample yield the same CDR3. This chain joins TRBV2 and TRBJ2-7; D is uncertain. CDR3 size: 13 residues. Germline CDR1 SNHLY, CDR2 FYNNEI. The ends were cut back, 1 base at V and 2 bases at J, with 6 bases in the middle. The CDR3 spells CASSEGGAYEQYF. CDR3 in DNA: TGTGCCAGCAGTGAAGGAGGAGCCTACGAGCAGTACTTC.

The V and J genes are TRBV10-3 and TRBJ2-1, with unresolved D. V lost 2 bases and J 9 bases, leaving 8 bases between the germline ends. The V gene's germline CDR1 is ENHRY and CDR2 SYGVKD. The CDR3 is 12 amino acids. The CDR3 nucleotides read TGTGCCATCAGTGAGCCCGCTCTTGAGCAGTTCTTC. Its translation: CAISEPALEQFF.

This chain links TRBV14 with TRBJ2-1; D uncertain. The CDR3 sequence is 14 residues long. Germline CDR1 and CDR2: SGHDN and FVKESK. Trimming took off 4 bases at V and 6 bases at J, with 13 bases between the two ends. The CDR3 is CASSRKEKGNEQFF. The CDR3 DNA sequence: TGTGCCAGCAGCCGGAAAGAGAAAGGCAATGAGCAGTTCTTC.